This passage covers 10 T cell receptor beta chains from one sample sequenced in a study of T cells after yellow fever vaccination. TCRdb re-called the 5' RACE reads through MiXCR, storing one row per CDR3 protein. The profile shows under 400,000 distinct CDR3 sequences, around a tenth of them singletons. The material sequenced was PBMCs, taken on the day of the first yellow fever vaccination. Receptor source: a man aged 18 to 30 who received the YFV17D yellow fever vaccine.

The sample holds many counts of this clonotype. This chain joins TRBV6-2 or TRBV6-3 and TRBJ2-3, with D possibly matching TRBD2 (5 bases). Deletions cut 5 bases from V and 6 bases from J, with 12 bases between. This CDR3 is 13 amino acids long. Germline V gene sequence: CDR1 MNHEY, CDR2 SVGEGT. Written as DNA, the CDR3 is TGTGCCAGCAGTATTGCTTTAGCGGATACGCAGTATTTT. It translates to CASSIALADTQYF.

The chain is built from TRBV6-2 or TRBV6-3 and TRBJ2-2; unclear D gene. Germline values: CDR1 MNHEY, CDR2 SVGEGT. The CDR3 is 11 amino acids. Between the trimmed V and J ends, which lost 5 bases and 10 bases, there was a span of 8 bases. The CDR3 DNA follows: TGTGCCAGCAGTCACACTCAGGAGCTGTTTTTT. Encoded protein: CASSHTQELFF.

This rearrangement joins TRBV5-5 to TRBJ2-1; 7 bases fit TRBD1. The CDR3 spans 17 residues. In germline, CDR1 is SGHKS, CDR2 YYEKEE (reference sequence). Trimming removed 3 bases from V and 7 bases from J; junction bases left unmatched: 16. As DNA, the CDR3 is TGTGCCAGCAGCTCTGGACTCCTCAAGGACAGGCGGAATGAGCAGTTCTTC. It is translated as CASSSGLLKDRRNEQFF.

This rearrangement joins TRBV20-1 to TRBJ2-3; 7 positions agree with TRBD2. In germline, CDR1 is DFQATT, CDR2 SNEGSKA (reference sequence). The CDR3 extends over 15 amino acids. The V gene end was trimmed by 7 bases and the J gene end by 7 bases; junction bases not matched to a gene: 17. The CDR3 DNA reads as TGCAGTGGGACCTCAAGCGGGGATGACCTGAATACGCAGTATTTT. This encodes CSGTSSGDDLNTQYF.

Many counts were recorded for this clonotype. J is TRBJ2-1 and V is TRBV21-1; the table's D call, TRBD2, has no DNA check behind it. TRBV21-1 corresponds to a pseudogene. The CDR3 length is 19 residues. The CDR3 protein is CASSKERFRRGGPYNEQFF. The CDR3 DNA reads as TGTGCCAGCAGCAAAGAAAGATTTCGGCGGGGGGGCCCCTACAATGAGCAGTTCTTC.

This clonotype was detected only a few times. This rearrangement joins TRBV12-3 or TRBV12-4 to TRBJ2-7, with D unresolved. This CDR3 has 11 residues. V gave up 3 bases and J gave up 7 bases, with 7 bases separating them. The CDR3 reads CASSFLGEQYF. CDR3 coding DNA: TGTGCCAGCAGTTTTTTGGGGGAGCAGTACTTC.

This clonotype came up a few times. V usage is TRBV2 and J usage is TRBJ2-1, with unresolved D. Trimming left V 4 bases short and J 4 bases short, with 5 bases between. CDR3 length: 12 amino acids. Germline-derived CDR1 and CDR2 are SNHLY and FYNNEI. CDR3 in amino acids: CASSGGYNEQFF. For the CDR3, the DNA is TGTGCCAGCAGTGGGGGTTACAATGAGCAGTTCTTC.

V usage is TRBV5-1 and J usage is TRBJ1-6; D remains unclear. The CDR3 totals 16 residues. V gave up 0 bases and J gave up 0 bases, with 7 bases separating them. Germline loops: CDR1 SGHRS, CDR2 YFSETQ. The CDR3 bases are TGCGCCAGCAGCTTGGACGGGAGCTCCTATAATTCACCCCTCCACTTT. This sequence encodes CASSLDGSSYNSPLHF.

The J gene is TRBJ2-2, the V gene TRBV2; TRBD1 is a possible D gene (5 bases). Germline V gene data show CDR1 as SNHLY and CDR2 as FYNNEI. This CDR3 is built from 14 residues. Trimming left V 2 bases short and J 4 bases short, with 8 bases between. The CDR3 nucleotides read TGTGCCAGCAGTGAATTTGGGGCCACCGGGGAGCTGTTTTTT. Encoded protein: CASSEFGATGELFF.

The table lists this clonotype with a few counts. For the CDR3, the DNA is TGTGCCAGCACCGGGGGATCCACTGAAGCTTTCTTT. This translates into CASTGGSTEAFF. This chain joins TRBV6-5 and TRBJ1-1, with D possibly TRBD1 on 5 matching bases. Germline CDR1 and CDR2: MNHEY and SVGAGI. The V end was cut by 7 bases, the J end by 4 bases, with 10 bases between. The CDR3 spans 12 residues.